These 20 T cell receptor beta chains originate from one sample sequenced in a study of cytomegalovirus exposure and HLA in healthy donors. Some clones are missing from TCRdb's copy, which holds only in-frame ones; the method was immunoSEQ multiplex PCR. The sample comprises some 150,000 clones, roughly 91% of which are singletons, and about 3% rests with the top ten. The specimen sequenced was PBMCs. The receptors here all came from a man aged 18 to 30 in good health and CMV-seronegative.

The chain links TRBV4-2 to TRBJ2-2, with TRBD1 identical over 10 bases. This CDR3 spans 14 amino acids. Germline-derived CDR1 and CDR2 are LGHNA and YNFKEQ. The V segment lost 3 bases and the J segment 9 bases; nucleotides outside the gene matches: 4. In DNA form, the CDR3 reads TGTGCCAGCAGCCAGGGACAGGGGCGTTGGGAGCTGTTTTTT. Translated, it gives CASSQGQGRWELFF.

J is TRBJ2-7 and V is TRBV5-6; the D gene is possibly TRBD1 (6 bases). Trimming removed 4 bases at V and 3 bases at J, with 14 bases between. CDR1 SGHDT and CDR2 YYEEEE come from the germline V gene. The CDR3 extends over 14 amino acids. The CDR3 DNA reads TGTGCCAGCAGCCGGAGACAGGCCTACTACGAGCAGTACTTC. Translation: CASSRRQAYYEQYF.

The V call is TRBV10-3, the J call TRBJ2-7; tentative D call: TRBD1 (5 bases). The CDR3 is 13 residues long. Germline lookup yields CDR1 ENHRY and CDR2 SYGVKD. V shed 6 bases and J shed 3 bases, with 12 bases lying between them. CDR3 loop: CAISQDRLYEQYF. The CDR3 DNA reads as TGTGCCATCAGCCAAGACAGACTCTACGAGCAGTACTTC.

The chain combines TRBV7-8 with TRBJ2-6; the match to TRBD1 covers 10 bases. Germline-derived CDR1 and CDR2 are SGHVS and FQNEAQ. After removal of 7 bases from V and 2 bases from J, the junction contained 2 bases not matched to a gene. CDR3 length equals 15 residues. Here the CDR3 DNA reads TGTGCCAGCACGGGACAGGGGACTGGGGCCAACGTCCTGACTTTC. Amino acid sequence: CASTGQGTGANVLTF.

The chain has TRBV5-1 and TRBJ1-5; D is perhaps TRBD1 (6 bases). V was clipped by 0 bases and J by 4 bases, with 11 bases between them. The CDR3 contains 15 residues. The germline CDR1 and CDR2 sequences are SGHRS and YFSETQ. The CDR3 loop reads CASSLDFRGNQPQHF. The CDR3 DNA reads TGCGCCAGCAGCTTGGATTTTAGGGGGAATCAGCCCCAGCATTTT.

The DNA of the CDR3 is TGCGCCAGCAGCCAAGCAATCGGGGGATTCGAGACCCAGTACTTC. Translated: CASSQAIGGFETQYF. V is TRBV4-1 and J is TRBJ2-5; perhaps TRBD2 as D (6 bases). V was pared by 1 base and J by 5 bases, with 14 bases between. The CDR3 covers 15 residues. CDR1 MGHRA and CDR2 YSYEKL come from the germline V gene.

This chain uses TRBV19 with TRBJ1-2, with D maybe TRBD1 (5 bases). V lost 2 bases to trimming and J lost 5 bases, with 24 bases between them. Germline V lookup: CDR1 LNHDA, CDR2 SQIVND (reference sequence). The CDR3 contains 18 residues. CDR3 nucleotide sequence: TGTGCCAGTAGTATAAATTGGTCGGGCAGGGTCAAGAAGTATGGCTACACCTTC. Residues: CASSINWSGRVKKYGYTF.

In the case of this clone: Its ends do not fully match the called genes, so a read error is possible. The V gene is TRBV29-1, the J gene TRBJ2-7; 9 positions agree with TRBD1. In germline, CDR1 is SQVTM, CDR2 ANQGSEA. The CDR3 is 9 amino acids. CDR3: CSGSPGQGF. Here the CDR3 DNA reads TGCAGCGGCTCCCCGGGACAGGGTTTC.

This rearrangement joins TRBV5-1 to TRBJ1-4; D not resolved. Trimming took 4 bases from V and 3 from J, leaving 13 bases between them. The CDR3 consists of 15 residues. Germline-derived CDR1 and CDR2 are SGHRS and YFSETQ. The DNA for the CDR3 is TGCGCCAGCAGCCCGGGAGGGAGCTCTAATGAAAAACTGTTTTTT. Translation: CASSPGGSSNEKLFF.

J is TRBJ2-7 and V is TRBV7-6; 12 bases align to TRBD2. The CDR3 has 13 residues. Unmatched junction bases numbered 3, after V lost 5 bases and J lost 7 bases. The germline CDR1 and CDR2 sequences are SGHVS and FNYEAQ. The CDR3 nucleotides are TGTGCCAGCAGCATCGGACTAGCGGGGGAGCAGTACGTC. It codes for CASSIGLAGEQYV.

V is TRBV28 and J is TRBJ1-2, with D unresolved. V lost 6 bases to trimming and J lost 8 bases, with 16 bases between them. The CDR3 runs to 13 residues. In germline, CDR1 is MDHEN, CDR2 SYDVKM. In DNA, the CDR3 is TGTGCCAGCAGAACCGACGGGGTGGACGGCTACACCTTC. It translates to CASRTDGVDGYTF.

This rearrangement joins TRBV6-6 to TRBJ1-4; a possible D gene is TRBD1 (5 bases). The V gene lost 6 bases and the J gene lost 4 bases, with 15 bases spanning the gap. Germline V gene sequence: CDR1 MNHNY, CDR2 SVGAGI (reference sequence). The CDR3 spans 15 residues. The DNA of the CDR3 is TGTGCCAGCAGGGGGACTCGGGGCGGTAATGAAAAACTGTTTTTT. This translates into CASRGTRGGNEKLFF.

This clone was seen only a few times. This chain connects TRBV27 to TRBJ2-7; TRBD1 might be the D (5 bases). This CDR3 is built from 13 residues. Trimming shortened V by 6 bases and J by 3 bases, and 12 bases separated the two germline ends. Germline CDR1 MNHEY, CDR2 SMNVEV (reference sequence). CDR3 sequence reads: CASRASTDYEQYF. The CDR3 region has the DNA TGTGCCAGCAGAGCCTCGACAGACTACGAGCAGTACTTC.

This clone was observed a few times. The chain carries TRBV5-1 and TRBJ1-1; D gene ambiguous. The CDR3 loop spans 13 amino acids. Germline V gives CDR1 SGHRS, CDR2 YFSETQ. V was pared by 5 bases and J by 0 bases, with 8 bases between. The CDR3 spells CASRVGMNTEAFF. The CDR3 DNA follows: TGCGCCAGCAGGGTGGGCATGAACACTGAAGCTTTCTTT.

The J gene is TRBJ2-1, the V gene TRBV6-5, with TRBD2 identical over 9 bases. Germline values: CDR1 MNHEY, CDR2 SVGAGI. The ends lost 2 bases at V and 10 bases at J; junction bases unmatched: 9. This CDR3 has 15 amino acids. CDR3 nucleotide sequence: TGTGCCAGCAGTTACAGGCGGGAGGGCCTCTGGGAGCAGTTCTTC. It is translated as CASSYRREGLWEQFF.

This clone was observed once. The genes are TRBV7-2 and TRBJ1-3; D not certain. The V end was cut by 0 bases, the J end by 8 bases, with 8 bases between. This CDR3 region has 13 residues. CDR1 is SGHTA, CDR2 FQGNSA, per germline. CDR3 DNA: TGTGCCAGCAGCTTAGCTAATCGGGACACCATATATTTT. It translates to CASSLANRDTIYF.

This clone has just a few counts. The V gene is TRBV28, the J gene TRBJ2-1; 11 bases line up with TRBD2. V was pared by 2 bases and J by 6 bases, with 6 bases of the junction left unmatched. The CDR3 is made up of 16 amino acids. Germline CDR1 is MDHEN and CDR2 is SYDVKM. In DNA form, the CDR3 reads TGTGCCAGCAGTTTAGGGGGGACTAGCGGAACCAATGAGCAGTTCTTC. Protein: CASSLGGTSGTNEQFF.

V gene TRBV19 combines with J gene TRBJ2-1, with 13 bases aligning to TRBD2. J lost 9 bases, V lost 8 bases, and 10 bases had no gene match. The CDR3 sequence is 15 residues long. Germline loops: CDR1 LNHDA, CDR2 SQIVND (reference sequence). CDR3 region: CASANGLAGEVEQFF. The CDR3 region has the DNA TGTGCCAGTGCGAACGGACTAGCGGGAGAGGTTGAGCAGTTCTTC.

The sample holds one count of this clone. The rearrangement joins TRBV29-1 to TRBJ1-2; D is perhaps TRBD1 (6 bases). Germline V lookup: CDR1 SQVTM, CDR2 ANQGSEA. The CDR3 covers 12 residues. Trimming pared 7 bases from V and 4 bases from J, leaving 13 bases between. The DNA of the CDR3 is TGCAGCGCCAGGGACAACCTCTATGGCTACACCTTC. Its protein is CSARDNLYGYTF. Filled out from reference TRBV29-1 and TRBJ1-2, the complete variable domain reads SAVISQKPSRDICQRGTSLTIQCQVDSQVTMMFWYRQQPGQSLTLIATANQGSEATYESGFVIDKFPISRPNLTFSTLTVSNMSPEDSSIYLCSARDNLYGYTFGSGTRLTVV.

The CDR3 spells CASSSDRGQETQYF. CDR3 coding DNA: TGTGCCAGCAGCTCGGACAGAGGCCAAGAGACCCAGTACTTC. The V call is TRBV2, the J call TRBJ2-5, with D possibly being TRBD1 (6 bases). From germline, CDR1 is SNHLY and CDR2 FYNNEI. V lost 6 bases and J lost 1, with 12 bases in between. This CDR3 is 14 amino acids long.